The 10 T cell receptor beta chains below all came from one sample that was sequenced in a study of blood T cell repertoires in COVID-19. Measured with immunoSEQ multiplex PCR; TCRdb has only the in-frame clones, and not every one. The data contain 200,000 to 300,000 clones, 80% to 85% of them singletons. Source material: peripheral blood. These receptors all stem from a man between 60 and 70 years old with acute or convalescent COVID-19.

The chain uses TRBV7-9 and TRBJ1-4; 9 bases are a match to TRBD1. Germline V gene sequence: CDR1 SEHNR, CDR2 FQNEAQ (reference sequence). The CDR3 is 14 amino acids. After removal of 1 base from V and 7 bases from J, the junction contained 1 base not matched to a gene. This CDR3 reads CASSLDRGREKLFF. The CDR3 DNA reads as TGTGCCAGCAGCTTAGACAGGGGGCGTGAAAAACTGTTTTTT.

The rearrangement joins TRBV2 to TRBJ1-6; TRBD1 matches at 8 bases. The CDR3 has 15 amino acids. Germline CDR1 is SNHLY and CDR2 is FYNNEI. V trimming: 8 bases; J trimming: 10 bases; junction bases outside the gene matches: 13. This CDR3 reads CASGLWDRTQSPLHF. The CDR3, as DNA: TGTGCCAGCGGACTCTGGGACAGGACCCAATCACCCCTCCACTTT. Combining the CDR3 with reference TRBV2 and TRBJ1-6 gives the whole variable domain EPEVTQTPSHQVTQMGQEVILRCVPISNHLYFYWYRQILGQKVEFLVSFYNNEISEKSEIFDDQFSVERPDGSNFTLKIRSTKLEDSAMYFCASGLWDRTQSPLHFGNGTRLTVT.

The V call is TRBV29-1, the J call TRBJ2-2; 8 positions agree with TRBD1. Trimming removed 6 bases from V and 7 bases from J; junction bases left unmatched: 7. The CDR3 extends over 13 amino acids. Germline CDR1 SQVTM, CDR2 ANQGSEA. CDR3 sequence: CSVSGTGGGELFF. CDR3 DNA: TGCAGCGTGTCCGGGACAGGAGGCGGGGAGCTGTTTTTT.

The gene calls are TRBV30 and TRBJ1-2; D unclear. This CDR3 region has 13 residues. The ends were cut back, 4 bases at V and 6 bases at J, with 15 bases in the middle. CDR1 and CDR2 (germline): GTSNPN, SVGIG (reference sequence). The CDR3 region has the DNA TGTGCCTGGACCACCGGTACGGGAGATGGCTACACCTTC. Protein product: CAWTTGTGDGYTF.

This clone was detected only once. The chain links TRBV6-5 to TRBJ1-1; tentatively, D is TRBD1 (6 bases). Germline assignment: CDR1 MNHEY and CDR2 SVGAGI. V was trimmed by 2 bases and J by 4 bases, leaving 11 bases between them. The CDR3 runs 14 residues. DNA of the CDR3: TGTGCCAGCAGTTACCAGGGGACGGGCACTGAAGCTTTCTTT. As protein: CASSYQGTGTEAFF.

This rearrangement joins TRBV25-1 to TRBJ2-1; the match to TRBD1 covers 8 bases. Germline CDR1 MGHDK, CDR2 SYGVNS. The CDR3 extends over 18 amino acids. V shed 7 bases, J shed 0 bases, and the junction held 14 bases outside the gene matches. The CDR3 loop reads CASKCVRGLNFSYNEQFF. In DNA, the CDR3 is TGTGCCAGCAAATGCGTCAGGGGGCTCAACTTCTCCTACAATGAGCAGTTCTTC.

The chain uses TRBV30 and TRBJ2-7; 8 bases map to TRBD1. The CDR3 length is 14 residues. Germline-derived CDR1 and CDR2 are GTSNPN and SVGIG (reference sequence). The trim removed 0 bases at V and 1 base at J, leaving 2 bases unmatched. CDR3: CAWSVGTGSYEQYF. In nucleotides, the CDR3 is TGTGCCTGGAGTGTTGGGACAGGTTCCTACGAGCAGTACTTC.

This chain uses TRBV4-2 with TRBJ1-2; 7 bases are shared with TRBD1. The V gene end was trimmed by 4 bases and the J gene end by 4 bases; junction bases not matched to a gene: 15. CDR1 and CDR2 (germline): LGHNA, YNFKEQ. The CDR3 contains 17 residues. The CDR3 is CASSPEYLQGPGYGYTF. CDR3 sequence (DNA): TGTGCCAGCAGCCCGGAATATTTACAGGGGCCCGGCTATGGCTACACCTTC.

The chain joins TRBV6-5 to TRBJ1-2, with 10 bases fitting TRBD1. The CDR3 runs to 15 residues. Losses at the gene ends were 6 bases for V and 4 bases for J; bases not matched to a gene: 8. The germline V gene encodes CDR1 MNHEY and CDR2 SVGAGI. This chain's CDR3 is CASSNGGQGTYGYTF. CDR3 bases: TGTGCCAGCAGCAACGGGGGACAGGGGACCTATGGCTACACCTTC.

CDR3 in DNA: TGTGCCAGCAGCCAATCCGGGACAGGACACCAAGAGACCCAGTACTTC. This gives the protein CASSQSGTGHQETQYF. The chain carries TRBV3-1 (or the pseudogene TRBV3-2) and TRBJ2-5; 8 bases map to TRBD1. The trim removed 2 bases at V and 0 bases at J, leaving 5 bases unmatched. CDR1 is LGHDT and CDR2 is YNNKEL in the germline V gene (reference sequence). This CDR3 is built from 16 residues.